The 27 T cell receptor beta chains presented below share a single source sample, sequenced in a study of cytomegalovirus exposure and HLA in healthy donors. PCR amplification relied on 60 Vbeta primers (plus 13 Jbeta primers). The table came from immunoSEQ multiplex PCR; TCRdb's copy has only in-frame clones and leaves some out. The repertoire holds some 110,000 clones, with around 74% as singletons. Sequences were obtained from PBMCs. These receptors all come from a man aged 30-40 years in good health and CMV-seropositive.

The V and J genes are TRBV7-6 and TRBJ1-2, with D unresolved. The CDR3 spans 13 residues. CDR1 is SGHVS and CDR2 is FNYEAQ in the germline V gene. The V end lost 0 bases, the J end lost 7 bases, and 9 bases lay between the germline ends. The CDR3 reads CASSLAGSGGYTF. The CDR3 coding sequence is TGTGCCAGCAGCTTAGCAGGGAGCGGTGGCTACACCTTC.

This clone was counted a few times. The genes are TRBV6-5 and TRBJ1-1; TRBD1 matches 8 bases. With V trimmed by 7 bases and J by 7 bases, 5 bases remained unmatched. The CDR3 spans 12 residues. CDR1 is MNHEY and CDR2 is SVGAGI in the germline V gene. The CDR3 nucleotides read TGTGCCAGCACCTCCGGACAGGGTGAAGCTTTCTTT. Amino acids: CASTSGQGEAFF.

In this sample, this clone turned up a few times. This chain joins TRBV9 and TRBJ2-7; D not certain. The V end was cut by 2 bases, the J end by 1 base, with 13 bases between. Germline loops: CDR1 SGDLS, CDR2 YYNGEE. This CDR3 region has 15 residues. The CDR3 spells CASSVGDQLSYEQYF. In DNA form, the CDR3 reads TGTGCCAGCAGCGTCGGAGACCAGCTTTCCTACGAGCAGTACTTC. Full variable domain (missing parts from reference TRBV9 and TRBJ2-7): DSGVTQTPKHLITATGQRVTLRCSPRSGDLSVYWYQQSLDQGLQFLIQYYNGEERAKGNILERFSAQQFPDLHSELNLSSLELGDSALYFCASSVGDQLSYEQYFGPGTRLTVT.

The sample holds one count of this clone. V gene TRBV6-5 combines with J gene TRBJ1-2; possible D gene TRBD1, 5 bases. V was trimmed by 6 bases and J by 3 bases, leaving 14 bases between them. The germline V gene has CDR1 MNHEY and CDR2 SVGAGI. This CDR3 contains 14 residues. The DNA of the CDR3 is TGTGCCAGCAGGGGACTTGGGGAATACTATGGCTACACCTTC. Its translation: CASRGLGEYYGYTF.

This rearrangement joins TRBV11-2 to TRBJ2-3; D remains unclear. The germline gives CDR1 SGHAT, CDR2 FQNNGV. This CDR3 has 15 amino acids. V dropped 5 bases and J dropped 2 bases, with 14 bases sitting between them. The CDR3 coding sequence is TGTGCCAGCAGCCTAATGGGCCAGAACACAGATACGCAGTATTTT. Translation: CASSLMGQNTDTQYF.

The chain combines TRBV5-4 with TRBJ2-5; D is perhaps TRBD1 (6 bases). V gave up 0 bases and J gave up 1 base, with 10 bases separating them. CDR1 and CDR2 (germline): SGHNT, YYREEE (reference sequence). The length of the CDR3 is 15 residues. CDR3 bases: TGTGCCAGCAGCTTGGTACAGGGCTCCCAAGAGACCCAGTACTTC. As protein: CASSLVQGSQETQYF. Supplemented by reference TRBV5-4 and TRBJ2-5, the full variable domain reads ETGVTQSPTHLIKTRGQQVTLRCSSQSGHNTVSWYQQALGQGPQFIFQYYREEENGRGNFPPRFSGLQFPNYSSELNVNALELDDSALYLCASSLVQGSQETQYFGPGTRLLVL.

The V gene is TRBV25-1, the J gene TRBJ1-6; no clear D gene. Trimming pared 3 bases from V and 7 bases from J, leaving 13 bases between. The CDR3 sequence is 15 residues long. Germline values: CDR1 MGHDK, CDR2 SYGVNS. Here the CDR3 reads CASSDSGIINSPLHF. Here the CDR3 DNA reads TGTGCCAGCAGTGACTCCGGGATCATCAATTCACCCCTCCACTTT.

V usage is TRBV2 and J usage is TRBJ1-1, with no clear D. Trimming removed 8 bases at V and 1 base at J, with 5 bases between. CDR1 and CDR2 from the germline V gene are SNHLY and FYNNEI. The CDR3 runs 11 residues. CDR3 coding DNA: TGTGCCAGCGCGGGGAACACTGAAGCTTTCTTT. This gives the protein CASAGNTEAFF.

The rearrangement links TRBV2 to TRBJ2-5; D might be TRBD2 (5 bases). Germline loops: CDR1 SNHLY, CDR2 FYNNEI. The CDR3 is 13 residues long. Trimming shortened V by 3 bases and J by 3 bases, and 8 bases separated the two germline ends. CDR3 DNA sequence: TGTGCCAGCAGTGATCGGGGAAAAGAGACCCAGTACTTC. Its protein is CASSDRGKETQYF.

This chain connects TRBV5-1 to TRBJ1-3; 7 bases are a match to TRBD1. V dropped 2 bases and J dropped 4; count of bases not matched to a gene: 6. Germline V CDR1 and CDR2: SGHRS, YFSETQ. The CDR3 extends over 15 amino acids. In DNA, the CDR3 is TGCGCCAGCAGCTTTGGGACAGCAACCGGAAACACCATATATTTT. Amino acid sequence: CASSFGTATGNTIYF.

The V and J genes are TRBV5-4 and TRBJ2-1; 8 bases line up with TRBD1. The germline V gene encodes CDR1 SGHNT and CDR2 YYREEE (reference sequence). V shed 1 base, J shed 6 bases, and the junction held 12 bases outside the gene matches. This CDR3 has 17 residues. The CDR3 DNA is TGTGCCAGCAGCTTGCCGATCTCTGACAGGGGACCCAATGAGCAGTTCTTC. Translated: CASSLPISDRGPNEQFF.

In this sample, this clone turned up a few times. This chain uses TRBV28 with TRBJ1-5; D is uncertain. The V gene's germline CDR1 is MDHEN and CDR2 SYDVKM. This CDR3 comprises 17 residues. V lost 3 bases and J 0 bases, leaving 15 bases between the germline ends. The CDR3 sequence: CASSLIGLRNSNQPQHF. The CDR3 DNA sequence: TGTGCCAGCAGTTTGATTGGGCTACGGAATAGCAATCAGCCCCAGCATTTT.

This clone was detected only a few times. CDR3 sequence reads: CASREGLAGGNIQYF. In DNA, the CDR3 is TGCGCCAGCAGAGAGGGACTAGCGGGGGGGAACATTCAGTACTTC. V usage is TRBV4-1 and J usage is TRBJ2-4, with 16 bases that match TRBD2. J lost 7 bases, V lost 6 bases, and 3 bases had no gene match. Germline V gene sequence: CDR1 MGHRA, CDR2 YSYEKL. This CDR3 comprises 15 residues.

The chain employs TRBV4-1 and TRBJ1-2, with 8 bases that match TRBD1. The CDR3 totals 15 residues. V lost 1 base to trimming and J lost 3 bases; unmatched junction nucleotides: 4. CDR1 is MGHRA and CDR2 is YSYEKL in the germline V gene. DNA for the CDR3: TGCGCCAGCAGCCAAGCAGGGGGCGCCTACTATGGCTACACCTTC. Residues: CASSQAGGAYYGYTF.

This chain connects TRBV28 to TRBJ2-3, with 8 positions matching TRBD1. Germline V gene lookup returns CDR1 MDHEN and CDR2 SYDVKM. V trimming: 5 bases; J trimming: 1 base; junction bases outside the gene matches: 2. The CDR3 runs to 14 residues. CDR3 in DNA: TGTGCCAGCAGTATGACAGGGGGCACAGATACGCAGTATTTT. Amino acid sequence: CASSMTGGTDTQYF.

This chain joins TRBV30 and TRBJ1-1; D unclear. CDR1 and CDR2 from the germline V gene are GTSNPN and SVGIG (reference sequence). This CDR3 region has 12 residues. V gave up 5 bases and J gave up 4 bases, with 11 bases separating them. The DNA of the CDR3 is TGTGCCTGGGGATTGGGGAGCACTGAAGCTTTCTTT. Protein product: CAWGLGSTEAFF.

The V gene is TRBV27, the J gene TRBJ1-1; the D gene is possibly TRBD1 (5 bases). Germline lookup yields CDR1 MNHEY and CDR2 SMNVEV (reference sequence). The V end was cut by 2 bases, the J end by 0 bases, with 13 bases between. This CDR3 is 16 amino acids long. The CDR3 DNA follows: TGTGCCAGCAGTTTACTCGACGGGGGGGTGAACACTGAAGCTTTCTTT. This gives the protein CASSLLDGGVNTEAFF.

The J gene is TRBJ1-1, the V gene TRBV5-1, with 8 bases matching TRBD1. CDR1 is SGHRS and CDR2 is YFSETQ in the germline V gene. The CDR3 sequence is 15 residues long. V lost 4 bases and J lost 3; bases outside the gene matches: 8. The CDR3 reads CASSPGQGRDTEAFF. The DNA for the CDR3 is TGCGCCAGCAGCCCTGGACAGGGCCGGGACACTGAAGCTTTCTTT. The entire variable domain, with the rest obtained from reference TRBV5-1 and TRBJ1-1, is as follows: KAGVTQTPRYLIKTRGQQVTLSCSPISGHRSVSWYQQTPGQGLQFLFEYFSETQRNKGNFPGRFSGRQFSNSRSEMNVSTLELGDSALYLCASSPGQGRDTEAFFGQGTRLTVV.

The rearrangement joins TRBV28 to TRBJ1-5; D may be TRBD1 (6 bases). The CDR3 runs 16 residues. Germline V gene sequence: CDR1 MDHEN, CDR2 SYDVKM. V lost 1 base to trimming and J lost 3 bases, with 13 bases between them. CDR3 protein: CASSLYGEGVNQPQHF. The CDR3 coding sequence is TGTGCCAGCAGTTTATACGGGGAGGGGGTCAATCAGCCCCAGCATTTT.

The rearrangement joins TRBV5-1 to TRBJ2-3; 11 bases align to TRBD2. The J segment lost 5 bases and the V segment lost 5 bases, leaving 10 bases of the junction unmatched. Germline lookup yields CDR1 SGHRS and CDR2 YFSETQ. CDR3 length equals 16 residues. The CDR3 loop is CASSRIVLAGVDTQYF. The CDR3 nucleotides are TGCGCCAGCAGTCGGATCGTACTAGCGGGGGTAGATACGCAGTATTTT.

The chain carries TRBV5-1 and TRBJ2-6; D possibly corresponds to TRBD1 (6 bases). The CDR3 contains 16 residues. Trimming took off 2 bases at V and 2 bases at J, with 11 bases between the two ends. CDR1 SGHRS and CDR2 YFSETQ come from the germline V gene. The DNA for the CDR3 is TGCGCCAGCAGCTTTATACAGGGAGCTGGGGCCAACGTCCTGACTTTC. Its translation: CASSFIQGAGANVLTF.

This clone was seen once. The gene calls are TRBV28 and TRBJ1-6; D might be TRBD1 (5 bases). Germline V CDR1 and CDR2: MDHEN, SYDVKM. V lost 7 bases, J lost 10 bases, and 14 bases lay in between. The CDR3 is 13 residues long. In DNA, the CDR3 is TGTGCCAGCATTGGGGGGGTTCGGTCACCCCTCCACTTT. Amino acids: CASIGGVRSPLHF.

The genes are TRBV6-5 and TRBJ2-7, with 7 bases aligning to TRBD2. This CDR3 contains 15 residues. The germline gives CDR1 MNHEY, CDR2 SVGAGI. The trim removed 2 bases at V and 2 bases at J, leaving 6 bases unmatched. CDR3 nucleotides: TGTGCCAGCAGTTACACGGGACTACAAACCTACGAGCAGTACTTC. It translates to CASSYTGLQTYEQYF.

V gene TRBV6-1 combines with J gene TRBJ1-2, with D possibly being TRBD1 (5 bases). CDR1 and CDR2 from the germline V gene are MNHNS and SASEGT. This CDR3 contains 15 residues. Trimming pared 4 bases from V and 3 bases from J, leaving 15 bases between. CDR3 region: CASSGRGIKHYGYTF. The CDR3 coding sequence is TGTGCCAGCAGTGGCCGGGGGATCAAGCACTATGGCTACACCTTC.

This chain connects TRBV28 to TRBJ2-3, with TRBD1 matching over 11 bases. J lost 4 bases, V lost 6 bases, and 12 bases had no gene match. This CDR3 comprises 17 residues. The germline CDR1 and CDR2 sequences are MDHEN and SYDVKM. CDR3 nucleotides: TGTGCCAGCAGCTCACCCACTGAGGGACAGGGGGCAGATACGCAGTATTTT. Protein: CASSSPTEGQGADTQYF.

The chain is built from TRBV15 and TRBJ1-1; a possible D gene is TRBD1 (6 bases). Germline CDR1 reads LNHNV; CDR2 reads YYDKDF (reference sequence). The ends were cut back, 0 bases at V and 2 bases at J, with 10 bases in the middle. CDR3 length: 15 residues. CDR3 in DNA: TGTGCCACCAGCAGAGACGGACAGACTAACACTGAAGCTTTCTTT. The encoded protein is CATSRDGQTNTEAFF.

On this clone: This same CDR3 is encoded by further DNA sequences in the sample. The rearrangement joins TRBV15 to TRBJ2-7, with D maybe TRBD1 (5 bases). Trimming removed 0 bases from V and 4 bases from J, with 13 bases in between. In germline, CDR1 is LNHNV, CDR2 YYDKDF (reference sequence). CDR3 size: 15 residues. CDR3 coding DNA: TGTGCCACCAGCAGAGACCGAGGTAGGGGATACGAGCAGTACTTC. This encodes CATSRDRGRGYEQYF.